The clone carrying this TCR beta chain was counted ten times or more. The antigen remains unidentified. The CDR3 loop spans 16 amino acids. Germline V gives CDR1 MNHEY, CDR2 SMNVEV (reference sequence). Trimming removed 5 bases from V and 2 bases from J, with 17 bases in between. Amplified TCR beta CDR3 regions derived from RNA transcripts. A first-round RT-PCR of the TCR CDR3 used the HTBI primer set. MiXCR was run by TCRdb on the multiplex PCR reads, yielding one entry per CDR3 protein. This table holds approximately 570,000 distinct CDR3 sequences, just under 20% found once. This entry belongs to a study of T cells in Graves' hyperthyroidism and ophthalmopathy. Study findings and constraints: Expanded thyroid clonotypes (above 0.001) were mostly also found in blood.

A NOSPECS grade of at least 4, a Clinical Activity Score of at least 3 and duration under 3 months were recorded in ophthalmopathy patients. The clonotype comes from a man aged 40-49 years with Graves' ophthalmopathy. The V gene is TRBV27, the J gene TRBJ2-3, with D tentatively TRBD2 (6 bases). Source material: blood. CDR3 DNA: TGTGCCAGCAGTCCCCATGGCAGGGAGGACACAGATACGCAGTATTTT. It translates to CASSPHGREDTDTQYF.